These 2 T cell receptor beta chains were all obtained from the same sample, sequenced in a study of technical replicates of blood from a few donors. TCRdb keeps only in-frame clones here, not all; method: immunoSEQ multiplex PCR. In the table there are 65,000 to 85,000 clones, 96% of which are singletons. Input material: T cells isolated from PBMCs. The origin of the receptors is a human donor in good health.

The CDR3 is CASSLGFGDSYYEQYF. The DNA of the CDR3 is TGCGCCAGCAGCTTGGGATTTGGGGACAGCTACTACGAGCAGTACTTC. The chain joins TRBV5-1 to TRBJ2-7, with TRBD1 matching over 7 bases. The CDR3 has 16 residues. The V gene's germline CDR1 is SGHRS and CDR2 YFSETQ. V lost 0 bases, J lost 3 bases, and 9 bases stayed unmatched.

This chain joins TRBV11-2 and TRBJ1-4; unclear D gene. V gave up 5 bases and J gave up 8 bases, with 18 bases separating them. The CDR3 contains 15 residues. Germline V gene data show CDR1 as SGHAT and CDR2 as FQNNGV. This chain's CDR3 is CASSPRGWLEEKLFF. The CDR3 nucleotides are TGTGCCAGCAGCCCCCGGGGATGGCTTGAGGAAAAACTGTTTTTT. The whole variable domain, remainder taken from reference TRBV11-2 and TRBJ1-4, is EAGVAQSPRYKIIEKRQSVAFWCNPISGHATLYWYQQILGQGPKLLIQFQNNGVVDDSQLPKDRFSAERLKGVDSTLKIQPAKLEDSAVYLCASSPRGWLEEKLFFGSGTQLSVL.